The table lists the clone carrying this T cell receptor (beta chain) with a few counts. This specimen comes from a study of T cell changes during pregnancy in multiple sclerosis. The data were produced by immunoSEQ multiplex PCR, yet TCRdb's version contains in-frame clones alone and is incomplete. The table records around 83,000 clones, 85% to 95% of them present only once. The clonotype was recovered from a female donor with multiple sclerosis, enrolled in a pregnancy study. This specimen was CD4+ T cells from peripheral blood mononuclear cells, taken in the second trimester of pregnancy.

CDR3 region: CASSPWKPARLAEKLAYEQYF. The CDR3 DNA reads as TGTGCCAGCAGCCCATGGAAACCTGCTCGACTAGCGGAAAAACTAGCCTACGAGCAGTACTTC. The chain combines TRBV4-2 with TRBJ2-7; TRBD2 agrees at 9 bases. The CDR3 sequence is 21 residues long. Germline V gives CDR1 LGHNA, CDR2 YNFKEQ. Germline trimming cut 4 bases from V and 2 bases from J; bases unmatched to any gene: 24.